A single sample is the source of the 7 T cell receptor beta chains below, sequenced in a study of cytomegalovirus exposure and HLA in healthy donors. Both 60 Vbeta primers and 13 Jbeta primers went into the PCR. Data came from immunoSEQ multiplex PCR; TCRdb stores just in-frame clones and leaves some out. The repertoire holds roughly 120,000 clones, with around 80% as singletons. The material sequenced was PBMCs. The receptor source for this set is a female donor in good health and CMV-seropositive.

The chain is built from TRBV30 and TRBJ1-2; D is perhaps TRBD1 (5 bases). CDR1 and CDR2 from the germline V gene are GTSNPN and SVGIG (reference sequence). V lost 5 bases to trimming and J lost 4 bases, with 23 bases between them. The CDR3 is made up of 16 amino acids. The CDR3, as DNA: TGTGCCTGGTCCGGGACGGAGGGAGGTTTTGGCTATGGCTACACCTTC. Protein: CAWSGTEGGFGYGYTF.

The V and J genes are TRBV9 and TRBJ2-3; 7 nucleotides agree with TRBD1. The CDR3 runs to 16 residues. With V trimmed by 3 bases and J by 0 bases, 7 bases remained unmatched. The germline CDR1 and CDR2 sequences are SGDLS and YYNGEE. CDR3 nucleotide sequence: TGTGCCAGCAGCGCCCCCGGGACAGAGAGCACAGATACGCAGTATTTT. This encodes CASSAPGTESTDTQYF.

This chain links TRBV30 with TRBJ2-5; no definite D call. This CDR3 has 11 residues. The V gene lost 3 bases and the J gene lost 1 base, with 3 bases spanning the gap. The germline V gene encodes CDR1 GTSNPN and CDR2 SVGIG (reference sequence). CDR3 DNA: TGTGCCTGGAGCGGCCAAGAGACCCAGTACTTC. Translated: CAWSGQETQYF.

The chain has TRBV6-6 and TRBJ2-7; 7 nucleotides align to TRBD1. Germline CDR1 reads MNHNY; CDR2 reads SVGAGI (reference sequence). V dropped 5 bases and J dropped 2; count of bases not matched to a gene: 3. The CDR3 runs to 13 residues. The CDR3 region is CASSQDRPYEQYF. DNA of the CDR3: TGTGCCAGCAGTCAGGACAGGCCCTACGAGCAGTACTTC.

The V call is TRBV6-1, the J call TRBJ2-7, with 8 bases matching TRBD1. Germline V gene data show CDR1 as MNHNS and CDR2 as SASEGT. The CDR3 is made up of 15 amino acids. The J segment lost 3 bases and the V segment lost 7 bases, leaving 11 bases of the junction unmatched. CDR3 nucleotides: TGTGCCAGCACCCCGGGACAGGCATCTTTCTACGAGCAGTACTTC. This codes for CASTPGQASFYEQYF.

The chain uses TRBV19 and TRBJ1-5; D is undetermined. V gave up 6 bases and J gave up 6 bases, with 12 bases separating them. Germline lookup yields CDR1 LNHDA and CDR2 SQIVND (reference sequence). The CDR3 covers 13 residues. This CDR3 reads CASSPGLSQPQHF. CDR3 DNA sequence: TGTGCCAGTAGCCCTGGACTGAGTCAGCCCCAGCATTTT.

This clone appeared a single time. The rearrangement uses TRBV10-3 and TRBJ1-1, with D unresolved. V was trimmed by 2 bases and J by 1 base, leaving 8 bases between them. The CDR3 covers 14 residues. CDR1 is ENHRY, CDR2 SYGVKD, per germline. In DNA form, the CDR3 reads TGTGCCATCAGTGAGGCCTGGCAGAACACTGAAGCTTTCTTT. Its protein product is CAISEAWQNTEAFF.